A single sample is the source of the 27 T cell receptor beta chains below, sequenced in a study of T cell changes during pregnancy in multiple sclerosis. TCRdb's table, derived via immunoSEQ multiplex PCR, lists solely in-frame clones and lacks some. The sample includes 40,000 to 45,000 clones, less than 95% of them seen just once. The sequencing used CD4+ T cells from peripheral blood mononuclear cells, collected in the third trimester of pregnancy. These receptors came from a female donor with multiple sclerosis, enrolled in a pregnancy study.

The chain uses TRBV2 and TRBJ2-5, with 9 bases fitting TRBD2. In germline, CDR1 is SNHLY, CDR2 FYNNEI. The CDR3 sequence is 14 residues long. J gave up 12 bases and V 3 bases, and 11 bases lay outside the gene matches. CDR3 sequence reads: CASSDEGSSGGKYF. As DNA, the CDR3 is TGTGCCAGCAGTGACGAAGGGAGTAGCGGGGGAAAGTACTTC.

The chain is built from TRBV19 and TRBJ1-2; no definite D call. The CDR3 spans 14 residues. With 3 bases removed from V and 7 bases from J, the gap between germline ends came to 15 bases. Looked up from germline, CDR1 is LNHDA and CDR2 is SQIVND (reference sequence). The CDR3 loop reads CASSIPPTIGGYTF. The CDR3 DNA sequence: TGTGCCAGTAGTATCCCCCCAACTATAGGTGGCTACACCTTC.

The V call is TRBV2, the J call TRBJ2-4; the D is unclear. CDR1 and CDR2 from the germline V gene are SNHLY and FYNNEI. Trimming left V 6 bases short and J 0 bases short, with 9 bases between. There are 14 residues in the CDR3. The CDR3 loop reads CASSEARAKNIQYF. CDR3 DNA: TGTGCCAGCAGCGAGGCCCGAGCCAAAAACATTCAGTACTTC.

This clone occurred once. This rearrangement joins TRBV11-3 to TRBJ2-5; D may be TRBD2 (6 bases). CDR3 length: 20 amino acids. Per germline, CDR1 SGHNT and CDR2 YENEEA. The V and J ends lost 4 bases and 4 bases respectively, with 31 bases between them. The DNA for the CDR3 is TGTGCCAGCAGCTCCACGGGCAGGGCCACCCCCCTCGGGAGTATAGAGACCCAGTACTTC. It is translated as CASSSTGRATPLGSIETQYF.

Regarding this clone: Different DNA sequences within this sample yield the same CDR3. The chain joins TRBV30 to TRBJ2-2, with unresolved D. The germline gives CDR1 GTSNPN, CDR2 SVGIG (reference sequence). The CDR3 runs to 14 residues. The V gene lost 3 bases and the J gene lost 4 bases, with 12 bases spanning the gap. The CDR3 DNA sequence: TGTGCCTGGAGAACTACCACTCGCACCGGGGAGCTGTTTTTT. Protein product: CAWRTTTRTGELFF.

The chain joins TRBV6-5 to TRBJ2-4; perhaps TRBD1 as D (6 bases). Germline V gene lookup returns CDR1 MNHEY and CDR2 SVGAGI. This CDR3 is 14 amino acids long. Trimming took 6 bases from V and 1 from J, leaving 10 bases between them. This chain's CDR3 is CASRPDSAKNIQYF. The CDR3 nucleotides read TGTGCCAGCAGACCGGACAGTGCCAAAAACATTCAGTACTTC.

CDR3 region: CASSNFHTDTQYF. The CDR3 bases are TGTGCCAGTAGTAACTTTCACACAGATACGCAGTATTTT. This sequence joins TRBV19 and TRBJ2-3; D is unresolved. In germline, CDR1 is LNHDA, CDR2 SQIVND (reference sequence). V lost 4 bases, J lost 2 bases, and 7 bases lay in between. The CDR3 has 13 amino acids.

The V gene is TRBV5-6, the J gene TRBJ2-5; 11 bases match TRBD2. V dropped 2 bases and J dropped 0; count of bases not matched to a gene: 9. Germline lookup yields CDR1 SGHDT and CDR2 YYEEEE. The CDR3 is 18 residues long. CDR3 nucleotides: TGTGCCAGCAGCTTTAGCCTAGCGGGAGGCACGTACCAAGAGACCCAGTACTTC. Amino acids: CASSFSLAGGTYQETQYF.

V and J are TRBV5-6 and TRBJ1-2; D not certain. Germline lookup yields CDR1 SGHDT and CDR2 YYEEEE. This CDR3 has 14 amino acids. V lost 1 base and J lost 8, with 15 bases in between. Written as DNA, the CDR3 is TGTGCCAGCAGCTTGCGACTCTTGGAAAAAGGCTACACCTTC. It specifies CASSLRLLEKGYTF. The full variable domain, in which reference TRBV5-6 and TRBJ1-2 provide the parts outside the CDR3, is DAGVTQSPTHLIKTRGQQVTLRCSPKSGHDTVSWYQQALGQGPQFIFQYYEEEERQRGNFPDRFSGHQFPNYSSELNVNALLLGDSALYLCASSLRLLEKGYTFGSGTRLTVV.

The chain couples TRBV5-4 to TRBJ2-5, with D possibly being TRBD2 (5 bases). The germline V and J ends were trimmed by 0 bases and 2 bases, with 11 bases remaining between them. The CDR3 has 15 amino acids. Germline V lookup: CDR1 SGHNT, CDR2 YYREEE (reference sequence). The CDR3 coding sequence is TGTGCCAGCAGCTTGGCCCGGGGAAGTCAAGAGACCCAGTACTTC. Residues: CASSLARGSQETQYF.

J is TRBJ1-2 and V is TRBV28; 7 nucleotides match TRBD1. Per the germline V gene, CDR1 is MDHEN and CDR2 is SYDVKM. Trimming removed 2 bases from V and 5 bases from J; junction bases left unmatched: 2. This CDR3 region has 13 residues. The CDR3 coding sequence is TGTGCCAGCAGTTTACAGGGGGTTTATGGCTACACCTTC. Its protein product is CASSLQGVYGYTF.

This clone was seen once. This rearrangement joins TRBV28 to TRBJ1-6, with D maybe TRBD1 (6 bases). CDR1 MDHEN and CDR2 SYDVKM come from the germline V gene. The CDR3 length is 14 residues. Trimming stripped 4 bases from V and 9 bases from J, with 13 bases between. CDR3 DNA: TGTGCCAGCAGTTCTTACAGGGACGGTTCACCCCTCCACTTT. Protein: CASSSYRDGSPLHF.

The chain combines TRBV6-1 with TRBJ2-5; D uncertain. This CDR3 is 12 amino acids long. Germline CDR1 reads MNHNS; CDR2 reads SASEGT. V lost 5 bases, J lost 2 bases, and 6 bases lay in between. In nucleotides, the CDR3 is TGTGCCAGCAGTCGACAACAAGAGACCCAGTACTTC. Its translation is CASSRQQETQYF.

This rearrangement joins TRBV7-8 to TRBJ2-3; the match to TRBD2 covers 12 bases. The length of the CDR3 is 17 residues. Germline values: CDR1 SGHVS, CDR2 FQNEAQ. With 4 bases clipped from V and 6 bases from J, the junction kept 11 bases outside the gene matches. The CDR3 bases are TGTGCCAGCAGCTCCCGACTAGCGGGGGTCCCGGGGGATACGCAGTATTTT. Its protein is CASSSRLAGVPGDTQYF. The variable domain in full, with the rest retrieved from reference TRBV7-8 and TRBJ2-3, is GAGVSQSPRYKVAKRGQDVALRCDPISGHVSLFWYQQALGQGPEFLTYFQNEAQLDKSGLPSDRFFAERPEGSVSTLKIQRTQQEDSAVYLCASSSRLAGVPGDTQYFGPGTRLTVL.

The chain links TRBV7-9 to TRBJ2-3; the D gene is possibly TRBD1 (5 bases). The V gene lost 5 bases and the J gene lost 1 base, with 16 bases spanning the gap. The CDR3 runs 16 residues. The germline V gene encodes CDR1 SEHNR and CDR2 FQNEAQ (reference sequence). The CDR3 reads CASSLGHEERTDTQYF. In nucleotides, the CDR3 is TGTGCCAGCAGCCTCGGACACGAGGAACGCACAGATACGCAGTATTTT.

V usage is TRBV27 and J usage is TRBJ1-3; D ambiguous. Trimming cost V 7 bases and J 2 bases, with 9 bases left between them. From germline, CDR1 is MNHEY and CDR2 SMNVEV (reference sequence). The CDR3 has 13 amino acids. CDR3 region: CASKLTAGNTIYF. The CDR3 DNA reads as TGTGCCAGCAAACTTACCGCTGGAAACACCATATATTTT.

The chain combines TRBV7-2 with TRBJ2-2; D is uncertain. V was cut by 5 bases and J by 4 bases, with 5 bases left in between. This CDR3 is 12 amino acids long. Germline-derived CDR1 and CDR2 are SGHTA and FQGNSA. As DNA, the CDR3 is TGTGCCAGCAGCCCCTCCACCGGGGAGCTGTTTTTT. It translates to CASSPSTGELFF.

The rearrangement uses TRBV7-6 and TRBJ2-5; 8 bases agree with TRBD1. V dropped 3 bases and J dropped 5; count of bases not matched to a gene: 11. This CDR3 contains 16 residues. Germline CDR1 and CDR2: SGHVS and FNYEAQ. The CDR3 spells CASSLGAGGMGETQYF. The CDR3 DNA sequence: TGTGCCAGCAGCTTGGGGGCAGGGGGCATGGGTGAGACCCAGTACTTC.

The chain uses TRBV2 and TRBJ2-1; 13 bases fit TRBD2. This CDR3 comprises 17 residues. V dropped 5 bases and J dropped 4; count of bases not matched to a gene: 8. The germline CDR1 and CDR2 sequences are SNHLY and FYNNEI. CDR3 region: CASSFSGLAGVYNEQFF. The CDR3 region has the DNA TGTGCCAGCAGTTTTTCCGGACTAGCGGGAGTTTACAATGAGCAGTTCTTC.

This clone was picked up a small number of times. The V gene is TRBV7-2, the J gene TRBJ2-5, with D hard to call. This CDR3 is built from 13 residues. Per the germline V gene, CDR1 is SGHTA and CDR2 is FQGNSA. The V and J ends lost 4 bases and 7 bases respectively, with 13 bases between them. In DNA, the CDR3 is TGTGCCAGCAGCTCCAGCCCCGGCGGGACCCAGTACTTC. This codes for CASSSSPGGTQYF.

The CDR3 coding sequence is TGTGCCAGCAGTTTGAAGAGGACAGGGAACTACGAGCAGTACTTC. Amino acids: CASSLKRTGNYEQYF. The V gene is TRBV2, the J gene TRBJ2-7; 8 nucleotides agree with TRBD1. Germline CDR1 and CDR2: SNHLY and FYNNEI. V trimming: 5 bases; J trimming: 3 bases; junction bases outside the gene matches: 9. CDR3 length equals 15 residues.

The chain combines TRBV27 with TRBJ2-1, with D possibly being TRBD1 (5 bases). This CDR3 spans 14 amino acids. CDR1 MNHEY and CDR2 SMNVEV come from the germline V gene (reference sequence). V lost 7 bases, J lost 7 bases, and 17 bases lay in between. The CDR3 nucleotides read TGTGCCAGCACCTCAGGGTTTTTGGGGAATGAGCAGTTCTTC. Translating it yields CASTSGFLGNEQFF.

The chain employs TRBV7-9 and TRBJ1-4; D remains unclear. V gave up 1 base and J gave up 6 bases, with 12 bases separating them. Germline lookup yields CDR1 SEHNR and CDR2 FQNEAQ (reference sequence). The CDR3 contains 15 residues. The CDR3 DNA is TGTGCCAGCAGCTTAGTAGCGGCAGGTGATGAAAAACTGTTTTTT. This sequence encodes CASSLVAAGDEKLFF.

The V and J genes are TRBV7-2 and TRBJ1-5, with 8 nucleotides matching TRBD1. V was pared by 6 bases and J by 4 bases, with 8 bases of the junction left unmatched. In germline, CDR1 is SGHTA, CDR2 FQGNSA. The CDR3 runs 15 residues. CDR3 sequence: CASRPTGGVNQPQHF. Written as DNA, the CDR3 is TGTGCCAGCAGGCCAACAGGGGGAGTGAATCAGCCCCAGCATTTT.

The chain recombines TRBV13 with TRBJ2-3; 12 bases align to TRBD2. Trimming cost V 1 base and J 6 bases; bases outside gene matches: 14. Germline V gene data show CDR1 as PRHDT and CDR2 as FYEKMQ (reference sequence). The CDR3 is made up of 19 amino acids. The CDR3, as DNA: TGTGCCAGCAGCTTAGAGAGTTGGACTAGCGGGACAGAGGGGGATACGCAGTATTTT. This encodes CASSLESWTSGTEGDTQYF.

This chain uses TRBV5-4 with TRBJ2-2; 7 bases are shared with TRBD2. Germline CDR1 reads SGHNT; CDR2 reads YYREEE (reference sequence). The CDR3 has 14 residues. With V trimmed by 3 bases and J by 4 bases, 3 bases remained unmatched. The chain's CDR3 is CASSSSGTTGELFF. The CDR3 DNA reads TGTGCCAGCAGCTCAAGCGGGACCACCGGGGAGCTGTTTTTT.

V is TRBV7-2 and J is TRBJ2-7, with D tentatively TRBD1 (5 bases). The V gene's germline CDR1 is SGHTA and CDR2 FQGNSA. V dropped 1 base and J dropped 7 bases, with 11 bases sitting between them. This CDR3 is built from 13 residues. CDR3: CASSLEGVREQYF. CDR3 coding DNA: TGTGCCAGCAGCTTAGAAGGGGTTAGGGAGCAGTACTTC.